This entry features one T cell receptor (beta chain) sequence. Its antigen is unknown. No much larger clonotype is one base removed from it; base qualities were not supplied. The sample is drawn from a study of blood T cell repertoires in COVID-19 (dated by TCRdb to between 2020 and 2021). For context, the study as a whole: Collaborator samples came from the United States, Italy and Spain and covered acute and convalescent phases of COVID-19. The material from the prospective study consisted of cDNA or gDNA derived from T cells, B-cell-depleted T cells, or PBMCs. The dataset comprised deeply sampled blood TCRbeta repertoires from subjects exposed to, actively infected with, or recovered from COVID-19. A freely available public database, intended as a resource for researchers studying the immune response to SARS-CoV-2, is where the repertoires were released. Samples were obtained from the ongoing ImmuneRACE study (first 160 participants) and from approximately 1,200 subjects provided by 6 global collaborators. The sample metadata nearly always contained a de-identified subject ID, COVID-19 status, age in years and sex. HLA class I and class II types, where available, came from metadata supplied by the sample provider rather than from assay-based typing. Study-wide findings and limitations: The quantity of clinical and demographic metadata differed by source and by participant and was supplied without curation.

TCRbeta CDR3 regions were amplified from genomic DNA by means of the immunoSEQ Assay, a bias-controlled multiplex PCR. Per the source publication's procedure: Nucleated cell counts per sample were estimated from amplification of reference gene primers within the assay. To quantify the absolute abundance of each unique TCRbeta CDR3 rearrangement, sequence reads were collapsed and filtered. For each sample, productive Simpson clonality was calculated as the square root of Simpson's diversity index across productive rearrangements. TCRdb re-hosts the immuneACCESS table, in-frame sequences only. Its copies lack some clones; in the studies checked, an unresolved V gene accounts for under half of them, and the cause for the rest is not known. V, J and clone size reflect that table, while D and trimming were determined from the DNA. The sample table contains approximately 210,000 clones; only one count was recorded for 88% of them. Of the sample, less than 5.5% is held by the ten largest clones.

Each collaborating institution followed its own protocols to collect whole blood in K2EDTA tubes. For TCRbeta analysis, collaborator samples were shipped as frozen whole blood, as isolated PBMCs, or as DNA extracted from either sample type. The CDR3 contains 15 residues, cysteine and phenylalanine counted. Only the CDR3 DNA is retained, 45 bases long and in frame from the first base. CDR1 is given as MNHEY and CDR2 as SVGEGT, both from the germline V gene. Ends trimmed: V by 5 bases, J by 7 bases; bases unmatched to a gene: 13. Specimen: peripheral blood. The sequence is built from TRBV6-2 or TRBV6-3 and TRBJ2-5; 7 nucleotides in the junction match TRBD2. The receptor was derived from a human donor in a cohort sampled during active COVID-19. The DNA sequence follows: TGTGCCAGCAGTCTCTCAGGGAGCGGGGTCGGGACCCAGTACTTC. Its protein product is CASSLSGSGVGTQYF.